One and the same sample provided the 27 T cell receptor beta chains below, sequenced in a study of T cell responses to AZD1222 COVID-19 vaccine. The data were produced by immunoSEQ multiplex PCR, yet TCRdb's version contains in-frame clones alone and is incomplete. This sample has around 110,000 clones, with about 91% found just once. Sample: peripheral blood, taken on day 0 of AZD1222 vaccination. All receptors come from an adult in good health.

The chain carries TRBV4-3 and TRBJ1-3; TRBD1 agrees at 7 bases. The CDR3 loop spans 17 amino acids. The V segment lost 1 base and the J segment 3 bases; nucleotides outside the gene matches: 9. Germline CDR1 is LGHNA and CDR2 is YSLEER. The CDR3 sequence is CASSQVKGARFGNTIYF. The CDR3 DNA sequence: TGCGCCAGCAGCCAAGTGAAGGGGGCGAGGTTTGGAAACACCATATATTTT.

The V call is TRBV2, the J call TRBJ1-1, with a weak D call TRBD1 (5 bases). The CDR3 contains 14 residues. The V and J ends lost 3 bases and 5 bases respectively, with 13 bases between them. Per the germline V gene, CDR1 is SNHLY and CDR2 is FYNNEI. Here the CDR3 DNA reads TGTGCCAGCAGTGAGCGGGGGATGTTAACTGAAGCTTTCTTT. It yields the protein CASSERGMLTEAFF.

The chain uses TRBV7-2 and TRBJ2-1; TRBD2 matches at 7 bases. Losses at the gene ends were 5 bases for V and 1 base for J; bases not matched to a gene: 11. The CDR3 is made up of 17 amino acids. CDR1 is SGHTA, CDR2 FQGNSA, per germline. The CDR3 DNA sequence: TGTGCCAGCAGCCTAGAGGCTAGCGGAAGATCCTACAATGAGCAGTTCTTC. This encodes CASSLEASGRSYNEQFF.

The chain employs TRBV27 and TRBJ2-7; TRBD2 is a possible D gene (5 bases). Germline V gene lookup returns CDR1 MNHEY and CDR2 SMNVEV (reference sequence). V was trimmed by 4 bases and J by 0 bases, leaving 7 bases between them. The CDR3 is 13 residues long. The chain's CDR3 is CASSSGSSYEQYF. In nucleotides, the CDR3 is TGTGCCAGCAGTTCGGGGAGCTCCTACGAGCAGTACTTC.

This clone was detected once. V is TRBV10-2 and J is TRBJ1-3; maybe TRBD1 (5 bases). The V and J ends lost 3 bases and 2 bases respectively, with 11 bases between them. The CDR3 consists of 15 residues. Germline V gives CDR1 WSHSY, CDR2 SAAADI. The CDR3 spells CASSEEGRAGNTIYF. CDR3 sequence (DNA): TGCGCCAGCAGTGAAGAGGGGAGGGCTGGAAACACCATATATTTT.

This clone has more than one count but fewer than ten. The CDR3 coding sequence is TGTGCCAGCAGCGCCGACTACACAGATACGCAGTATTTT. This gives the protein CASSADYTDTQYF. The rearrangement links TRBV2 to TRBJ2-3; TRBD2 is a possible D gene (5 bases). Germline loops: CDR1 SNHLY, CDR2 FYNNEI. This CDR3 has 13 amino acids. Trimming removed 6 bases at V and 2 bases at J, with 9 bases between.

The chain couples TRBV29-1 to TRBJ1-1; 8 bases match TRBD1. Trimming removed 7 bases from V and 5 bases from J; junction bases left unmatched: 12. Looked up from germline, CDR1 is SQVTM and CDR2 is ANQGSEA. CDR3 length: 14 amino acids. The CDR3 is CSASGGAGTTEAFF. The CDR3 DNA reads TGCAGCGCTTCAGGGGGCGCGGGAACGACTGAAGCTTTCTTT.

V and J are TRBV7-8 and TRBJ2-7; 9 nucleotides line up with TRBD1. V lost 4 bases to trimming and J lost 0 bases; unmatched junction nucleotides: 7. CDR3 length: 16 amino acids. Germline CDR1 and CDR2: SGHVS and FQNEAQ. The CDR3: CASSYQGGQGSYEQYF. As DNA, the CDR3 is TGTGCCAGCAGCTACCAGGGGGGACAGGGCTCCTACGAGCAGTACTTC. The complete variable domain, with remaining parts taken from reference TRBV7-8 and TRBJ2-7, reads GAGVSQSPRYKVAKRGQDVALRCDPISGHVSLFWYQQALGQGPEFLTYFQNEAQLDKSGLPSDRFFAERPEGSVSTLKIQRTQQEDSAVYLCASSYQGGQGSYEQYFGPGTRLTVT.

Regarding this clone: This specimen includes other DNA sequences encoding the same CDR3. The chain is built from TRBV27 and TRBJ2-2; D remains unclear. Germline CDR1 is MNHEY and CDR2 is SMNVEV (reference sequence). CDR3 size: 13 residues. Trimming took 3 bases from V and 6 from J, leaving 8 bases between them. CDR3 in amino acids: CASSFTLAGELFF. The CDR3 DNA sequence: TGTGCCAGCAGTTTTACTCTCGCCGGGGAGCTGTTTTTT.

The sample holds one count of this clone. The rearrangement uses TRBV4-1 and TRBJ1-3, with a weak D call TRBD1 (5 bases). This CDR3 is built from 15 residues. Trimming took 4 bases from V and 3 from J, leaving 13 bases between them. Germline loops: CDR1 MGHRA, CDR2 YSYEKL. The CDR3 sequence: CASSPQAGHGNTIYF. DNA for the CDR3: TGCGCCAGCAGCCCTCAAGCAGGGCATGGAAACACCATATATTTT.

This chain links TRBV5-4 with TRBJ2-7; 9 bases are shared with TRBD2. Germline CDR1 SGHNT, CDR2 YYREEE (reference sequence). V lost 2 bases to trimming and J lost 5 bases; unmatched junction nucleotides: 11. The CDR3 totals 16 residues. The CDR3 here is CASSFRASGMIHEQYF. CDR3 DNA sequence: TGTGCCAGCAGCTTCCGTGCTAGCGGGATGATACACGAGCAGTACTTC.

V and J are TRBV4-3 and TRBJ2-7, with D perhaps TRBD1 (5 bases). Looked up from germline, CDR1 is LGHNA and CDR2 is YSLEER. Trimming stripped 0 bases from V and 4 bases from J, with 10 bases between. The CDR3 consists of 14 residues. The chain's CDR3 is CASSQDSTEYEQYF. CDR3 nucleotides: TGCGCCAGCAGCCAAGATTCGACAGAGTACGAGCAGTACTTC.

The chain employs TRBV9 and TRBJ2-2; TRBD2 might be the D (5 bases). Germline-derived CDR1 and CDR2 are SGDLS and YYNGEE. The CDR3 is made up of 16 amino acids. Trimming pared 0 bases from V and 5 bases from J, leaving 14 bases between. The CDR3 DNA follows: TGTGCCAGCAGCGTAGGACCAGGTTCGGGGACCGGGGAGCTGTTTTTT. Protein: CASSVGPGSGTGELFF.

The chain links TRBV25-1 to TRBJ2-2; TRBD1 is a possible D gene (5 bases). Trimming stripped 3 bases from V and 1 base from J, with 9 bases between. The CDR3 has 15 amino acids. Germline V gives CDR1 MGHDK, CDR2 SYGVNS. The CDR3 sequence: CASSDRALNTGELFF. CDR3 in DNA: TGTGCCAGCAGTGACAGGGCTCTGAACACCGGGGAGCTGTTTTTT.

The rearrangement uses TRBV19 and TRBJ1-5, with TRBD1 matching 8 bases. V shed 3 bases, J shed 4 bases, and the junction held 8 bases outside the gene matches. The germline V gene has CDR1 LNHDA and CDR2 SQIVND (reference sequence). This CDR3 contains 16 residues. CDR3 nucleotides: TGTGCCAGTAGTATCGGCCAGGGGGCAAGGAATCAGCCCCAGCATTTT. It is translated as CASSIGQGARNQPQHF.

The V and J genes are TRBV5-6 and TRBJ1-2; 8 positions match TRBD1. The CDR3 runs 17 residues. V lost 3 bases and J lost 2; bases outside the gene matches: 12. Germline-derived CDR1 and CDR2 are SGHDT and YYEEEE. The CDR3 region has the DNA TGTGCCAGCAGCTCGATTCCCTTTACAGGGGGGAACTATGGCTACACCTTC. As protein: CASSSIPFTGGNYGYTF.

V usage is TRBV10-3 and J usage is TRBJ1-5; no definite D call. From germline, CDR1 is ENHRY and CDR2 SYGVKD. The CDR3 totals 13 residues. Trimming took 5 bases from V and 4 from J, leaving 9 bases between them. The CDR3 sequence is CAISSGGNQPQHF. CDR3 bases: TGTGCCATCAGTTCAGGTGGGAATCAGCCCCAGCATTTT.

This chain joins TRBV4-1 and TRBJ2-1; no clear D gene. The germline CDR1 and CDR2 sequences are MGHRA and YSYEKL. Deletions cut 8 bases from V and 7 bases from J, with 18 bases between. The CDR3 has 14 residues. The CDR3: CASESGPDWNEQFF. The CDR3 DNA reads as TGCGCCAGCGAATCCGGGCCCGATTGGAATGAGCAGTTCTTC.

CDR3 DNA: TGCGCCAGCAGTGAGCGTCACTCCCCAGGTTTTAGGGAGCAGTACTTC. It specifies CASSERHSPGFREQYF. This rearrangement joins TRBV10-1 to TRBJ2-7, with unresolved D. V lost 2 bases and J 7 bases, leaving 21 bases between the germline ends. Germline assignment: CDR1 WNHNN and CDR2 SYGVQD (reference sequence). CDR3 length: 16 amino acids.

The V call is TRBV19, the J call TRBJ1-5; D might be TRBD1 (5 bases). Trimming stripped 1 base from V and 6 bases from J, with 13 bases between. CDR1 and CDR2 from the germline V gene are LNHDA and SQIVND (reference sequence). CDR3 length equals 15 residues. The chain's CDR3 is CASSIAPGKSQPQHF. CDR3 nucleotides: TGTGCCAGTAGTATAGCGCCAGGGAAATCTCAGCCCCAGCATTTT.

The chain has TRBV19 and TRBJ2-2; a possible D gene is TRBD1 (6 bases). V lost 5 bases and J lost 5, with 12 bases in between. The CDR3 runs 14 residues. The germline V gene encodes CDR1 LNHDA and CDR2 SQIVND (reference sequence). CDR3 bases: TGTGCCAGTAGTGACAGGCCGTGGACCGGGGAGCTGTTTTTT. Translating it yields CASSDRPWTGELFF.

V is TRBV18 and J is TRBJ1-4, with D possibly matching TRBD1 (6 bases). CDR1 and CDR2 (germline): KGHSH, LQKENI. The CDR3 extends over 15 amino acids. Trimming cost V 0 bases and J 7 bases, with 12 bases left between them. The CDR3 DNA reads TGTGCCAGCTCACCACCAAGGGGGGAAGGTGAAAAACTGTTTTTT. It codes for CASSPPRGEGEKLFF.

The chain joins TRBV5-1 to TRBJ2-2; a weak D match, TRBD1 (5 bases). Germline V gene sequence: CDR1 SGHRS, CDR2 YFSETQ. The CDR3 runs 13 residues. Trimming removed 4 bases at V and 7 bases at J, with 11 bases between. The CDR3 nucleotides are TGCGCCAGCAGCCCAGGGCTTGGCGGGGAGCTGTTTTTT. Amino acid sequence: CASSPGLGGELFF.

V is TRBV19 and J is TRBJ2-2, with D perhaps given as TRBD1 or TRBD2 (5 bases each). Trimming left V 6 bases short and J 6 bases short, with 14 bases between. Germline CDR1 and CDR2: LNHDA and SQIVND (reference sequence). The CDR3 length is 14 residues. The chain's CDR3 is CASRGVGSAGELFF. CDR3 sequence (DNA): TGTGCCAGTAGGGGGGTCGGGTCCGCCGGGGAGCTGTTTTTT.

The V call is TRBV6-2 or TRBV6-3, the J call TRBJ1-1, with D possibly TRBD1 on 5 matching bases. Germline values: CDR1 MNHEY, CDR2 SVGEGT. The CDR3 has 15 residues. V was clipped by 1 base and J by 1 base, with 10 bases between them. The CDR3, as DNA: TGTGCCAGCAGTTACTTGGGGGTATGGAACACTGAAGCTTTCTTT. This encodes CASSYLGVWNTEAFF.

V gene TRBV4-2 combines with J gene TRBJ2-5; 11 nucleotides align to TRBD2. The CDR3 is made up of 16 amino acids. In germline, CDR1 is LGHNA, CDR2 YNFKEQ. V shed 3 bases, J shed 2 bases, and the junction held 5 bases outside the gene matches. Written as DNA, the CDR3 is TGTGCCAGCAGCCAGGGGACTAGCGGTACACAAGAGACCCAGTACTTC. Translating it yields CASSQGTSGTQETQYF.

The chain's CDR3 is CASRSGWVRVAGELFF. Written as DNA, the CDR3 is TGTGCAAGTCGCTCTGGTTGGGTCAGGGTCGCCGGGGAGCTGTTTTTT. The chain joins TRBV12-2 to TRBJ2-2; the D call in the table, TRBD1, was not verified against the DNA. TRBV12-2 is annotated as a pseudogene. The CDR3 loop spans 16 amino acids.